Below are 10 T cell receptor beta chains sequenced from a single sample in a study of cytomegalovirus exposure and HLA in healthy donors. Amplification used 60 Vbeta primers and 13 Jbeta primers. Clones were read by immunoSEQ multiplex PCR, and TCRdb kept only the in-frame ones, dropping some. The table lists 65,000 or so clones, around 73% of them singletons. What was sequenced was PBMCs. Every receptor here comes from a girl under 18 in good health and CMV-seropositive.

The gene calls are TRBV6-1 and TRBJ2-3; 8 bases agree with TRBD2. V shed 11 bases, J shed 2 bases, and the junction held 9 bases outside the gene matches. CDR3 length: 14 residues. Germline V gene sequence: CDR1 MNHNS, CDR2 SASEGT. This CDR3 reads CAVKSGGNTDTQYF. The DNA of the CDR3 is TGTGCCGTTAAAAGCGGGGGAAACACAGATACGCAGTATTTT.

In this sample, this clone turned up a few times. V gene TRBV30 combines with J gene TRBJ2-7, with 8 bases matching TRBD1. The CDR3 runs 12 residues. With V trimmed by 2 bases and J by 7 bases, 4 bases remained unmatched. Germline V lookup: CDR1 GTSNPN, CDR2 SVGIG (reference sequence). CDR3 in amino acids: CAWSRDRQEQYF. CDR3 sequence (DNA): TGTGCCTGGAGTCGGGACAGGCAAGAGCAGTACTTC.

This chain uses TRBV28 with TRBJ1-2; 9 nucleotides agree with TRBD1. Germline CDR1 MDHEN, CDR2 SYDVKM. This CDR3 has 14 amino acids. Losses at the gene ends were 6 bases for V and 6 bases for J; bases not matched to a gene: 8. The CDR3 region has the DNA TGTGCCAGCAGCCCTCCGGGACAGGGTCATGGCTACACCTTC. This encodes CASSPPGQGHGYTF.

The J gene is TRBJ2-2, the V gene TRBV9; a weak D match, TRBD2 (6 bases). Germline assignment: CDR1 SGDLS and CDR2 YYNGEE. This CDR3 region has 14 residues. Trimming stripped 7 bases from V and 2 bases from J, with 12 bases between. The CDR3 sequence is CASATGLNTGELFF. The CDR3 DNA sequence: TGTGCCAGCGCCACGGGACTTAACACCGGGGAGCTGTTTTTT.

This clone was seen more than once but under ten times. V gene TRBV25-1 combines with J gene TRBJ2-7; 11 bases map to TRBD1. From germline, CDR1 is MGHDK and CDR2 SYGVNS. The CDR3 loop spans 15 amino acids. After removal of 4 bases from V and 5 bases from J, the junction contained 7 bases not matched to a gene. CDR3 coding DNA: TGTGCCAGCAGTGCGGACAGGGGGCGTCTGAACGAGCAGTACTTC. Translated, it gives CASSADRGRLNEQYF.

This clone was seen more than once but under ten times. The chain employs TRBV19 and TRBJ1-3; D call uncertain. CDR1 is LNHDA, CDR2 SQIVND, per germline (reference sequence). V was shortened by 5 bases and J by 3 bases, with 5 bases between the two germline ends. CDR3 length equals 12 residues. This CDR3 reads CASSHFGNTIYF. CDR3 nucleotide sequence: TGTGCCAGTAGTCATTTTGGAAACACCATATATTTT.

J is TRBJ2-5 and V is TRBV5-4; 9 bases align to TRBD1. V trimming: 3 bases; J trimming: 0 bases; junction bases outside the gene matches: 6. The CDR3 is 16 amino acids. From germline, CDR1 is SGHNT and CDR2 YYREEE (reference sequence). The CDR3 region has the DNA TGTGCCAGCAGCTCCACCGGGACAGGGTACCAAGAGACCCAGTACTTC. This sequence encodes CASSSTGTGYQETQYF.

The chain carries TRBV11-3 and TRBJ2-1; no reliable D call. Germline CDR1 is SGHNT and CDR2 is YENEEA. CDR3 length: 13 amino acids. V lost 2 bases, J lost 2 bases, and 4 bases lay in between. CDR3 nucleotides: TGTGCCAGCAGCTTATGCGCCTACAATGAGCAGTTCTTC. Translation: CASSLCAYNEQFF.

This sequence joins TRBV11-2 and TRBJ2-1; D perhaps matches TRBD2 (6 bases). Germline V CDR1 and CDR2: SGHAT, FQNNGV. The germline V and J ends were trimmed by 2 bases and 7 bases, with 15 bases remaining between them. This CDR3 spans 15 amino acids. CDR3 protein: CASSLRGARENEQFF. As DNA, the CDR3 is TGTGCCAGCAGCTTAAGAGGGGCGCGGGAAAATGAGCAGTTCTTC.

The sample holds a few counts of this clone. The chain uses TRBV28 and TRBJ2-5; 10 bases map to TRBD2. The CDR3 is 16 residues long. The trim removed 4 bases at V and 2 bases at J, leaving 7 bases unmatched. Germline CDR1 reads MDHEN; CDR2 reads SYDVKM. This chain's CDR3 is CASSSRLAGIQETQYF. The CDR3 DNA follows: TGTGCCAGCAGTTCCCGACTAGCGGGCATTCAAGAGACCCAGTACTTC.